The subject of this entry is one TCR beta chain. No antigen is known for it. The data derive from a study of cytomegalovirus exposure and HLA in healthy donors. The study's findings and limits: In a later analysis, a missense DCLRE1C variant was linked to TCR beta V- and J-gene trimming. Some 150 TCR beta chains were listed as cytomegalovirus-associated. Fewer N-insertions (relative to the roughly 630-donor mean) were reportedly seen in an Asian-associated ancestry cluster in a later analysis.

With 2 bases removed from V and 10 bases from J, the gap between germline ends came to 21 bases. Germline V CDR1 and CDR2: SQVTM, ANQGSEA. The CDR3 totals 14 residues. PCR primers comprised 60 Vbeta and 13 Jbeta primers. Generated by immunoSEQ multiplex PCR, the TCRdb table keeps only in-frame clones and is missing some. The sample lists roughly 220,000 clones, roughly three quarters occurring once. The sequencing input was PBMCs. The chain uses TRBV29-1 and TRBJ2-7; tentatively, D is TRBD2 (6 bases). The receptor's source is a man aged 45 to 65 in good health and CMV-seronegative. CDR3 sequence (DNA): TGCAGCGTTGAATTTGAGGGATCGGGCGGGAAACAGTACTTC. Its protein product is CSVEFEGSGGKQYF.